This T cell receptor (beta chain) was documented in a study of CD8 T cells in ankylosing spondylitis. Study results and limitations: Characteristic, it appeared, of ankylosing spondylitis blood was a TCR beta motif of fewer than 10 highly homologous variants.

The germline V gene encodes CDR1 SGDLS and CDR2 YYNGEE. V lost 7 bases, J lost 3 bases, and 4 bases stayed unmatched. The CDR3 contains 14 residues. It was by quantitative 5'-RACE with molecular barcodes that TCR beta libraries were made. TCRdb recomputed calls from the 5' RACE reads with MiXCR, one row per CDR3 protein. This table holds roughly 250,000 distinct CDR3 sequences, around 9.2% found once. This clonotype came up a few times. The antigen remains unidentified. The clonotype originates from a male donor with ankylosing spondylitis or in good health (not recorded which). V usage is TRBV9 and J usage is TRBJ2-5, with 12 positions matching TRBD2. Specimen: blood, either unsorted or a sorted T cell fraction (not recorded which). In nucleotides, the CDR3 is TGTGCCAGCGCAAGACTAGCGGGGGAAGAGACCCAGTACTTC. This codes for CASARLAGEETQYF. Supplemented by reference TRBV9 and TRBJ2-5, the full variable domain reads DSGVTQTPKHLITATGQRVTLRCSPRSGDLSVYWYQQSLDQGLQFLIQYYNGEERAKGNILERFSAQQFPDLHSELNLSSLELGDSALYFCASARLAGEETQYFGPGTRLLVL.